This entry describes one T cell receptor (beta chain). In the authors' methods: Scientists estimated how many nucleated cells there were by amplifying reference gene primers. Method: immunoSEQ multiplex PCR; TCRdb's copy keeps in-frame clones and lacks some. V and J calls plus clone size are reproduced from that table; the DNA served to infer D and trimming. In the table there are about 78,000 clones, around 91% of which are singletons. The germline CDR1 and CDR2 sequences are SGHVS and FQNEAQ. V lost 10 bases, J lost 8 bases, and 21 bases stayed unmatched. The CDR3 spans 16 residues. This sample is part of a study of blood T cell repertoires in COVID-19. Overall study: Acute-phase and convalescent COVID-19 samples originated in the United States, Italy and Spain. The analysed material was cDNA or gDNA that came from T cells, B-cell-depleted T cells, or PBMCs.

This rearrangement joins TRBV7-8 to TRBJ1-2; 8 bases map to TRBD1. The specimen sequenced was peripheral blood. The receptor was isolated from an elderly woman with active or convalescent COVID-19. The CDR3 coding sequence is TGTGCCACTTCGCGCCACAAACCACAGGGGGTCGTAGGCTACACCTTC. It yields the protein CATSRHKPQGVVGYTF.